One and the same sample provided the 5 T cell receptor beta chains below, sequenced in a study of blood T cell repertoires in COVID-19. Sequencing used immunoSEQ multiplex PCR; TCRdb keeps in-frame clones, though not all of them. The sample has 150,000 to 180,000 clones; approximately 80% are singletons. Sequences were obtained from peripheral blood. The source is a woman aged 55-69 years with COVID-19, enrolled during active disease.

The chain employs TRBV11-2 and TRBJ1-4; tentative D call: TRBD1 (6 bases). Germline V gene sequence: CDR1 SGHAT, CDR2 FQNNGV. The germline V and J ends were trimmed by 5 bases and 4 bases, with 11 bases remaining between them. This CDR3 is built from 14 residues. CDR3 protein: CASSQGQYNEKLFF. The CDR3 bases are TGTGCCAGCAGCCAAGGACAGTATAATGAAAAACTGTTTTTT.

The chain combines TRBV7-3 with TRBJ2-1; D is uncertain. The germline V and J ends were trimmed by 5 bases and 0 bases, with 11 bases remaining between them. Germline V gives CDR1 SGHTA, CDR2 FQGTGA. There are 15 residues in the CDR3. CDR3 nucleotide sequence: TGTGCCAGCAGCCCTACGAGGTCCTCCTACAATGAGCAGTTCTTC. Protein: CASSPTRSSYNEQFF.

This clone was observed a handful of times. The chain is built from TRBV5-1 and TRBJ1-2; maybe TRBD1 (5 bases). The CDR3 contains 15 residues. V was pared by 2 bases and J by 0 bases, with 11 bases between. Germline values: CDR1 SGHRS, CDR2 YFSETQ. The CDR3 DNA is TGCGCCAGCAGCTTTGGGGACTACACTAACTATGGCTACACCTTC. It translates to CASSFGDYTNYGYTF. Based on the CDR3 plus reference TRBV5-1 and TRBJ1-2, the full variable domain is KAGVTQTPRYLIKTRGQQVTLSCSPISGHRSVSWYQQTPGQGLQFLFEYFSETQRNKGNFPGRFSGRQFSNSRSEMNVSTLELGDSALYLCASSFGDYTNYGYTFGSGTRLTVV.

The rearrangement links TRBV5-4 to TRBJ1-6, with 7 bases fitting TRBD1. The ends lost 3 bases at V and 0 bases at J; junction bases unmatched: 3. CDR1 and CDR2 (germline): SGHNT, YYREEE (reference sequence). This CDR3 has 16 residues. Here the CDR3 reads CASSSDRSSYNSPLHF. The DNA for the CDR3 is TGTGCCAGCAGCTCGGACAGGAGCTCCTATAATTCACCCCTCCACTTT.

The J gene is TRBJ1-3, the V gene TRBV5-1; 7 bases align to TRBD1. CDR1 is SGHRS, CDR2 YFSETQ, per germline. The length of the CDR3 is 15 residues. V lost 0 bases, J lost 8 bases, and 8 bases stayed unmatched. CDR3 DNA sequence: TGCGCCAGCAGCTTGGAAGGGTCTCAGGGGGACACCATATATTTT. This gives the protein CASSLEGSQGDTIYF.